The next 27 T cell receptor beta chains were all read from a single sample in a study of T cell repertoires in cytomegalovirus infection. TCRdb called the reads again in MiXCR, with one record for every CDR3 protein. The sample lists roughly 920,000 distinct CDR3 sequences, approximately 33% occurring once. Their specific antigens are unknown. The source material was cultured CD8+ T cells from PBMCs, sampled from culture after CMV antigen stimulation. The receptor source for this set is a human donor in good health (CMV status not recorded). Some clones in this sample may be carry-over from other donors' samples.

CDR3 bases: TGCGCCAGCAGACCACCAGGGTTTTTTGACTACACCTTC. Translating gives CASRPPGFFDYTF. The V gene is TRBV10-2, the J gene TRBJ1-2; weak D call: TRBD1 (5 bases). Per the germline V gene, CDR1 is WSHSY and CDR2 is SAAADI. V lost 6 bases and J lost 10, with 18 bases in between. The CDR3 spans 13 residues.

The rearrangement links TRBV29-1 to TRBJ1-1, with D perhaps TRBD1 (5 bases). This CDR3 spans 13 amino acids. CDR1 and CDR2 (germline): SQVTM, ANQGSEA. V was pared by 3 bases and J by 8 bases, with 16 bases between. Written as DNA, the CDR3 is TGCAGCGTTGATAAAGGAGTAGGGACGGAAGCTTTCTTT. This codes for CSVDKGVGTEAFF.

The V gene is TRBV28, the J gene TRBJ2-1, with 8 bases aligning to TRBD2. The V segment lost 5 bases and the J segment 7 bases; nucleotides outside the gene matches: 7. This CDR3 has 14 residues. In germline, CDR1 is MDHEN, CDR2 SYDVKM. CDR3 sequence (DNA): TGTGCCAGCAGTCACAGGACTAGCACGAATGAGCAGTTCTTC. Translation gives CASSHRTSTNEQFF.

This clonotype was counted between two and nine times. The rearrangement links TRBV28 to TRBJ2-4; 8 nucleotides match TRBD2. Trimming at V came to 7 bases and at J to 6 bases, leaving 11 bases not matched to a gene. From germline, CDR1 is MDHEN and CDR2 SYDVKM. The CDR3 loop spans 15 amino acids. DNA for the CDR3: TGTGCCAGCACGTTTTTAAGCGGGGGTCCAAACATTCAGTACTTC. This encodes CASTFLSGGPNIQYF.

For this clonotype: A much larger clone is a single base away; this may be a read error. The CDR3 spells CASSLIRTNTGELFF. CDR3 nucleotides: TGTGCCAGCAGCTTAATCCGGACGAACACCGGGGAGCTGTTTTTT. The chain carries TRBV7-2 and TRBJ2-2, with no clear D. Germline-derived CDR1 and CDR2 are SGHTA and FQGNSA. The CDR3 is made up of 15 amino acids. V lost 2 bases to trimming and J lost 0 bases, with 7 bases between them. The full variable domain, with the rest looked up from reference TRBV7-2 and TRBJ2-2, is GAGVSQSPSNKVTEKGKDVELRCDPISGHTALYWYRQSLGQGLEFLIYFQGNSAPDKSGLPSDRFSAERTGGSVSTLTIQRTQQEDSAVYLCASSLIRTNTGELFFGEGSRLTVL.

The CDR3 is CASSGTSGGAWDTQYF. The CDR3, as DNA: TGTGCCAGCAGTGGGACTAGCGGGGGGGCGTGGGATACGCAGTATTTT. This chain uses TRBV25-1 with TRBJ2-3; TRBD2 aligns across 15 bases. From germline, CDR1 is MGHDK and CDR2 SYGVNS. The CDR3 has 16 amino acids. V dropped 4 bases and J dropped 6; count of bases not matched to a gene: 5.

The chain uses TRBV7-9 and TRBJ1-6, with D perhaps TRBD1 (5 bases). The CDR3 contains 15 residues. Germline V CDR1 and CDR2: SEHNR, FQNEAQ (reference sequence). The V end lost 5 bases, the J end lost 8 bases, and 16 bases lay between the germline ends. The CDR3 reads CASSPVRDEDSPLHF. The CDR3 DNA reads as TGTGCCAGCAGCCCAGTCAGGGACGAAGATTCACCCCTCCACTTT.

This clonotype was counted a few times. A read error may produce the germline difference seen at one junction end. The chain recombines TRBV7-7 with TRBJ2-5; the match to TRBD2 covers 12 bases. From germline, CDR1 is SSHAT and CDR2 FNYEAQ (reference sequence). This CDR3 spans 17 amino acids. The CDR3 DNA is TGTGCTAGCAGCTTAATTGCTAGCGGGGGGGCTTGGGAGACCCAGTACTTC. It codes for CASSLIASGGAWETQYF.

This sequence joins TRBV19 and TRBJ1-5; 8 bases match TRBD1. J lost 3 bases, V lost 6 bases, and 7 bases had no gene match. The germline CDR1 and CDR2 sequences are LNHDA and SQIVND (reference sequence). The CDR3 length is 15 residues. CDR3 sequence: CASRLDRVLNQPQHF. CDR3 nucleotide sequence: TGTGCCAGTAGATTGGACAGGGTACTCAATCAGCCCCAGCATTTT.

This clonotype has a count of ten or more. This chain links TRBV7-8 with TRBJ2-3, with TRBD1 identical over 10 bases. This CDR3 spans 15 amino acids. The germline V gene encodes CDR1 SGHVS and CDR2 FQNEAQ. The V gene end was trimmed by 5 bases and the J gene end by 4 bases; junction bases not matched to a gene: 6. CDR3: CASSRQGQGADTQYF. The CDR3 region has the DNA TGTGCCAGCAGCCGGCAAGGACAGGGGGCAGATACGCAGTATTTT.

Comment on this clonotype: At one boundary the junction diverges from the germline segment, which might be a read error. This rearrangement joins TRBV27 to TRBJ1-2; maybe TRBD1 (5 bases). This CDR3 has 13 amino acids. The germline V gene encodes CDR1 MNHEY and CDR2 SMNVEV (reference sequence). CDR3 bases: TGTGCCAACAGTGACAGTTTCAACTATGGCTACACCTTC. Translated: CANSDSFNYGYTF.

This clonotype was counted a few times. The chain has TRBV4-1 and TRBJ1-1; tentative D call: TRBD1 (6 bases). The CDR3 is 18 amino acids. The germline V gene encodes CDR1 MGHRA and CDR2 YSYEKL. Trimming took 4 bases from V and 0 from J, leaving 21 bases between them. CDR3 protein: CASSLGPGPGDLNTEAFF. DNA for the CDR3: TGCGCCAGCAGCCTGGGACCGGGGCCAGGGGACCTGAACACTGAAGCTTTCTTT.

On this clonotype: Given a much more abundant clone one base away, this may be a read error. This chain links TRBV7-7 with TRBJ2-5; possibly TRBD1 for D (6 bases). The CDR3 sequence is 14 residues long. CDR1 is SSHAT, CDR2 FNYEAQ, per germline (reference sequence). The CDR3 loop is CASSPTETGETQYF. CDR3 coding DNA: TGTGCTAGCAGCCCAACCGAGACAGGAGAGACCCAGTACTTC.

The chain carries TRBV29-1 and TRBJ1-1, with no clear D. CDR3 length: 11 residues. V was clipped by 7 bases and J by 0 bases, with 6 bases between them. Germline CDR1 reads SQVTM; CDR2 reads ANQGSEA. The CDR3 DNA reads as TGCAGCGCCCCTTTGAACACTGAAGCTTTCTTT. As protein: CSAPLNTEAFF.

Ten or more counts support this clonotype. The chain couples TRBV7-2 to TRBJ2-1; 9 bases fit TRBD1. This CDR3 has 15 amino acids. Germline lookup yields CDR1 SGHTA and CDR2 FQGNSA. With 5 bases clipped from V and 4 bases from J, the junction kept 6 bases outside the gene matches. The CDR3 loop reads CASSLGQGLYNEQFF. The CDR3 nucleotides are TGTGCCAGCAGCCTTGGACAGGGGCTTTACAATGAGCAGTTCTTC.

This clonotype was observed a few times. The chain couples TRBV7-6 to TRBJ2-5, with unresolved D. V was pared by 0 bases and J by 4 bases, with 18 bases between. Germline V gene sequence: CDR1 SGHVS, CDR2 FNYEAQ. The CDR3 has 17 amino acids. This CDR3 is CASSLAWNKRVGETQYF. The CDR3 nucleotides are TGTGCCAGCAGCTTAGCTTGGAATAAGCGTGTAGGAGAGACCCAGTACTTC.

This clonotype was recorded at least ten times. The V and J genes are TRBV19 and TRBJ2-2; unclear D gene. The germline V gene has CDR1 LNHDA and CDR2 SQIVND (reference sequence). The CDR3 contains 11 residues. V gave up 9 bases and J gave up 4 bases, with 6 bases separating them. The CDR3 protein is CASRTTGELFF. DNA for the CDR3: TGTGCCAGCAGGACCACCGGGGAGCTGTTTTTT.

The V gene is TRBV6-1, the J gene TRBJ2-3; D possibly corresponds to TRBD2 (6 bases). The germline V gene has CDR1 MNHNS and CDR2 SASEGT. V was cut by 3 bases and J by 0 bases, with 7 bases left in between. The CDR3 is made up of 14 amino acids. CDR3 in amino acids: CASSDGGSTDTQYF. DNA for the CDR3: TGTGCCAGCAGTGACGGGGGAAGCACAGATACGCAGTATTTT.

This chain connects TRBV4-2 to TRBJ2-7; the D is unclear. The CDR3 is 17 residues long. V gave up 0 bases and J gave up 2 bases, with 17 bases separating them. Germline loops: CDR1 LGHNA, CDR2 YNFKEQ. The CDR3 sequence: CASSQDRADIITYEQYF. CDR3 sequence (DNA): TGTGCCAGCAGCCAAGATCGGGCAGACATTATCACCTACGAGCAGTACTTC.

This clonotype was seen only once. The junction differs from germline at one of its ends, possibly a read error. This sequence joins TRBV7-4 and TRBJ1-2, with D unclear. The germline V gene encodes CDR1 SGHVT and CDR2 SQSDAQ. CDR3 length: 10 amino acids. In DNA form, the CDR3 reads TGTGCCAGCAGCTCGGTAGAGTTATACTTC. It specifies CASSSVELYF.

The chain links TRBV29-1 to TRBJ1-2; unclear D gene. Germline V gives CDR1 SQVTM, CDR2 ANQGSEA. The germline V and J ends were trimmed by 5 bases and 2 bases, with 12 bases remaining between them. The CDR3 loop spans 13 amino acids. CDR3 sequence: CSVRNPLNYGYTF. In DNA, the CDR3 is TGCAGCGTTAGAAATCCCTTAAACTATGGCTACACCTTC.

In its sample, this clonotype was seen a few times. V and J are TRBV27 and TRBJ1-1; D is possibly TRBD1 (5 bases). The V end lost 7 bases, the J end lost 2 bases, and 20 bases lay between the germline ends. The CDR3 length is 16 residues. Germline V gene lookup returns CDR1 MNHEY and CDR2 SMNVEV (reference sequence). The DNA of the CDR3 is TGTGCCAGCATATCAGAGGGACCGCTCTTTAACACTGAAGCTTTCTTT. Translating gives CASISEGPLFNTEAFF.

V and J are TRBV5-4 and TRBJ1-1, with a possible D match to TRBD1 (5 bases). CDR1 SGHNT and CDR2 YYREEE come from the germline V gene (reference sequence). Trimming shortened V by 2 bases and J by 4 bases, and 18 bases separated the two germline ends. The CDR3 loop spans 16 amino acids. This chain's CDR3 is CASSFVRGERGTEAFF. The CDR3 DNA is TGTGCCAGCAGCTTCGTTCGGGGCGAAAGGGGCACTGAAGCTTTCTTT.

The CDR3 here is CASTLGQGTYEQYV. The CDR3 DNA follows: TGTGCCAGCACCTTGGGACAGGGCACCTACGAGCAGTACGTC. The genes are TRBV7-2 and TRBJ2-7; the match to TRBD1 covers 9 bases. Per germline, CDR1 SGHTA and CDR2 FQGNSA. Trimming removed 7 bases from V and 2 bases from J; junction bases left unmatched: 6. The CDR3 spans 14 residues.

This clonotype turned up a few times. This chain joins TRBV24-1 and TRBJ2-1; D perhaps matches TRBD2 (6 bases). CDR1 and CDR2 (germline): KGHDR, SFDVKD. V lost 4 bases and J lost 9, with 21 bases in between. The CDR3 contains 16 residues. The CDR3: CATSDVRGLPSGEQFF. CDR3 nucleotides: TGTGCCACCAGTGACGTTAGGGGACTCCCCTCGGGTGAGCAGTTCTTC.

This clonotype was recorded at least ten times. The J gene is TRBJ2-3, the V gene TRBV19, with D possibly being TRBD1 (6 bases). CDR3 size: 13 residues. Germline V gives CDR1 LNHDA, CDR2 SQIVND (reference sequence). The ends were cut back, 6 bases at V and 4 bases at J, with 11 bases in the middle. CDR3 in DNA: TGTGCCAGTAGGTCACAGGGCGCAGATACGCAGTATTTT. This sequence encodes CASRSQGADTQYF.

V gene TRBV9 combines with J gene TRBJ2-2, with TRBD1 matching 9 bases. V dropped 2 bases and J dropped 2; count of bases not matched to a gene: 7. This CDR3 comprises 17 residues. Germline V gene sequence: CDR1 SGDLS, CDR2 YYNGEE. The CDR3 loop is CASSVADRGINTGELFF. The CDR3 DNA reads as TGTGCCAGCAGCGTTGCCGACAGGGGGATAAACACCGGGGAGCTGTTTTTT.